What follows are 25 T cell receptor beta chains derived from one specimen sequenced in a study of CD8+ T cells in alopecia areata. As the sequencing template, cDNA was produced by extracting RNA and reverse transcribing it. Sequencing used immunoSEQ multiplex PCR; TCRdb keeps in-frame clones, though not all of them. The table records 120,000 or so clones, 61% of them present only once. Treatment defined: oral pan-JAK inhibitor, 5-10 mg twice daily. The specimen comprised CD4+ T cells sorted from blood, sampled at week 4, from a patient treated with tofacitinib. These receptors all come from a human donor with alopecia areata.

The CDR3 here is CSVEEPERDTQYF. Written as DNA, the CDR3 is TGCAGCGTTGAGGAGCCTGAAAGAGATACGCAGTATTTT. This chain links TRBV29-1 with TRBJ2-3; D gene ambiguous. CDR1 and CDR2 (germline): SQVTM, ANQGSEA. CDR3 length: 13 amino acids. The V and J ends lost 3 bases and 5 bases respectively, with 12 bases between them.

This clone was counted only a few times. The chain joins TRBV21-1 to TRBJ2-1; TRBD2 reflects the table's D call only, with no check against the DNA. TRBV21-1 is a recognized pseudogene. This CDR3 region has 10 residues. CDR3 amino acids: CARSVNEQFF. The CDR3 DNA reads TGTGCCAGATCCGTGAATGAGCAGTTCTTC.

The chain uses TRBV11-3 and TRBJ2-3, with TRBD1 matching 7 bases. The CDR3 is 15 amino acids. The V segment lost 4 bases and the J segment 1 base; nucleotides outside the gene matches: 5. Germline lookup yields CDR1 SGHNT and CDR2 YENEEA. CDR3 region: CASSSRTGGTDTQYF. CDR3 DNA sequence: TGTGCCAGCAGCTCCAGGACAGGCGGCACAGATACGCAGTATTTT.

V and J are TRBV5-1 and TRBJ2-7, with D perhaps TRBD1 or TRBD2 (6 bases each). Trimming removed 4 bases from V and 4 bases from J, with 15 bases in between. This CDR3 is 14 amino acids long. CDR1 and CDR2 (germline): SGHRS, YFSETQ. CDR3 DNA: TGCGCCAGCAGCAGGGACGGGGGACAATACGAGCAGTACTTC. Translating it yields CASSRDGGQYEQYF. The full variable domain, with the rest looked up from reference TRBV5-1 and TRBJ2-7, is KAGVTQTPRYLIKTRGQQVTLSCSPISGHRSVSWYQQTPGQGLQFLFEYFSETQRNKGNFPGRFSGRQFSNSRSEMNVSTLELGDSALYLCASSRDGGQYEQYFGPGTRLTVT.

This clone was seen only a few times. The chain combines TRBV19 with TRBJ2-6, with D tentatively TRBD1 (6 bases). Per the germline V gene, CDR1 is LNHDA and CDR2 is SQIVND (reference sequence). V was clipped by 8 bases and J by 4 bases, with 21 bases between them. The CDR3 covers 17 residues. CDR3: CASCVVQGASGANVLTF. CDR3 DNA sequence: TGTGCCAGTTGTGTTGTACAGGGCGCCTCCGGGGCCAACGTCCTGACTTTC.

The chain employs TRBV7-3 and TRBJ2-5, with 14 bases identical to TRBD2. CDR3 length: 18 residues. Germline V gene sequence: CDR1 SGHTA, CDR2 FQGTGA. Trimming cost V 0 bases and J 5 bases; bases outside gene matches: 8. The CDR3 here is CASSLTGGLAGDGETQYF. CDR3 bases: TGTGCCAGCAGCTTAACCGGGGGACTAGCGGGAGACGGCGAGACCCAGTACTTC.

This clone showed up just a few times. The chain carries TRBV7-8 and TRBJ2-1; 8 bases agree with TRBD2. The V and J ends lost 5 bases and 0 bases, in that order; junction bases with no gene match: 3. This CDR3 contains 15 residues. Germline V gene lookup returns CDR1 SGHVS and CDR2 FQNEAQ. The CDR3 DNA sequence: TGTGCCAGCAGCCGCGGGACTAGCTCCTACAATGAGCAGTTCTTC. This encodes CASSRGTSSYNEQFF.

The rearrangement uses TRBV5-1 and TRBJ2-1, with D perhaps TRBD2 (6 bases). From germline, CDR1 is SGHRS and CDR2 YFSETQ. Trimming took 0 bases from V and 7 from J, leaving 8 bases between them. The CDR3 length is 13 residues. CDR3 sequence: CASSLVRGNEQFF. The CDR3 region has the DNA TGCGCCAGCAGCTTGGTTCGGGGGAATGAGCAGTTCTTC.

The V gene is TRBV28, the J gene TRBJ2-7; D gene ambiguous. V shed 2 bases and J shed 0 bases, with 5 bases lying between them. CDR3 length: 13 residues. Germline CDR1 and CDR2: MDHEN and SYDVKM. The CDR3 reads CASSLVTSYEQYF. In DNA form, the CDR3 reads TGTGCCAGCAGTTTAGTCACCTCCTACGAGCAGTACTTC.

This rearrangement joins TRBV29-1 to TRBJ2-5; unclear D gene. Per the germline V gene, CDR1 is SQVTM and CDR2 is ANQGSEA. The CDR3 length is 13 residues. Trimming removed 1 base at V and 2 bases at J, with 8 bases between. The CDR3 here is CSVEARVQETQYF. In nucleotides, the CDR3 is TGCAGCGTTGAAGCCAGAGTACAAGAGACCCAGTACTTC.

The V and J genes are TRBV28 and TRBJ2-7; D not certain. CDR3 size: 14 residues. Deletions cut 8 bases from V and 2 bases from J, with 16 bases between. Germline values: CDR1 MDHEN, CDR2 SYDVKM. CDR3 in amino acids: CASGAAHLTYEQYV. The CDR3 bases are TGTGCCAGCGGCGCAGCTCACCTCACCTACGAGCAGTACGTC.

CDR3 coding DNA: TGTGCCAGCAGCTTCGGACAGGGGGCCGTTGGCTACACCTTC. Protein sequence: CASSFGQGAVGYTF. The chain recombines TRBV7-2 with TRBJ1-2; 11 nucleotides agree with TRBD1. Germline CDR1 and CDR2: SGHTA and FQGNSA. The V gene end was trimmed by 3 bases and the J gene end by 7 bases; junction bases not matched to a gene: 4. This CDR3 region has 14 residues. Based on the CDR3 plus reference TRBV7-2 and TRBJ1-2, the full variable domain is GAGVSQSPSNKVTEKGKDVELRCDPISGHTALYWYRQSLGQGLEFLIYFQGNSAPDKSGLPSDRFSAERTGGSVSTLTIQRTQQEDSAVYLCASSFGQGAVGYTFGSGTRLTVV.

The chain links TRBV27 to TRBJ1-1; D remains ambiguous. CDR1 and CDR2 (germline): MNHEY, SMNVEV (reference sequence). Deletions cut 4 bases from V and 3 bases from J, with 9 bases between. This CDR3 region has 13 residues. The CDR3 is CASSSTLYTEAFF. The CDR3 DNA sequence: TGTGCCAGCAGTTCCACCTTGTACACTGAAGCTTTCTTT.

This clone was detected only a few times. The rearrangement joins TRBV11-2 to TRBJ2-7; 11 bases are a match to TRBD1. V was clipped by 5 bases and J by 2 bases; unmatched bases: 5. CDR3 size: 15 residues. Germline CDR1 reads SGHAT; CDR2 reads FQNNGV. CDR3 loop: CASSVGQGAAYEQYF. The CDR3 nucleotides are TGTGCCAGCAGCGTAGGACAGGGGGCGGCCTACGAGCAGTACTTC.

This chain connects TRBV29-1 to TRBJ1-2; D is possibly TRBD1 (5 bases). Trimming cost V 7 bases and J 5 bases, with 14 bases left between them. Germline CDR1 is SQVTM and CDR2 is ANQGSEA. The CDR3 length is 12 residues. The CDR3 nucleotides are TGCAGCGCTTCGGACATTGGTTATGGCTACACCTTC. Its protein is CSASDIGYGYTF.

This sequence joins TRBV27 and TRBJ2-1; the D call may be TRBD1 or TRBD2 (5 bases each). Per germline, CDR1 MNHEY and CDR2 SMNVEV (reference sequence). The V gene lost 4 bases and the J gene lost 12 bases, with 16 bases spanning the gap. The CDR3 contains 13 residues. The CDR3 protein is CASSSGSRAMQFF. DNA of the CDR3: TGTGCCAGCAGTTCAGGGAGCCGGGCAATGCAGTTCTTC.

The chain has TRBV7-9 and TRBJ1-1, with D unclear. From germline, CDR1 is SEHNR and CDR2 FQNEAQ (reference sequence). CDR3 length: 13 amino acids. V lost 5 bases, J lost 8 bases, and 15 bases lay in between. CDR3 nucleotides: TGTGCCAGCAGCCCCTGGACTGGGAGGGAAGCTTTCTTT. Protein product: CASSPWTGREAFF.

V and J are TRBV5-1 and TRBJ1-3; perhaps TRBD1 as D (5 bases). This CDR3 has 13 residues. Trimming removed 6 bases at V and 4 bases at J, with 11 bases between. The germline gives CDR1 SGHRS, CDR2 YFSETQ. The CDR3 DNA reads as TGCGCCAGCAAGAGGGACCTAGGAAACACCATATATTTT. Its protein product is CASKRDLGNTIYF.

This chain joins TRBV11-2 and TRBJ1-1; TRBD1 matches at 10 bases. The V gene end was trimmed by 4 bases and the J gene end by 0 bases; junction bases not matched to a gene: 14. CDR3 length: 19 residues. In germline, CDR1 is SGHAT, CDR2 FQNNGV. CDR3 nucleotides: TGTGCCAGCAGCTCGCGCGTTAGGGACAGGGGCCGGCTGAACACTGAAGCTTTCTTT. Translated: CASSSRVRDRGRLNTEAFF.

The V call is TRBV28, the J call TRBJ2-7; D uncertain. V was trimmed by 2 bases and J by 6 bases, leaving 8 bases between them. Germline assignment: CDR1 MDHEN and CDR2 SYDVKM. The CDR3 runs 12 residues. CDR3 loop: CASSLGSGEQYF. The CDR3 nucleotides read TGTGCCAGCAGTTTAGGGTCGGGCGAGCAGTACTTC.

The chain employs TRBV20-1 and TRBJ1-2; unclear D gene. V lost 1 base and J lost 4, with 4 bases in between. CDR1 and CDR2 from the germline V gene are DFQATT and SNEGSKA (reference sequence). The CDR3 runs to 11 residues. DNA for the CDR3: TGCAGTGCTAGAGTACCCTATGGCTACACCTTC. The encoded protein is CSARVPYGYTF.

The chain is built from TRBV25-1 and TRBJ1-1; tentative D call: TRBD1 (6 bases). Germline lookup yields CDR1 MGHDK and CDR2 SYGVNS. CDR3 length: 15 residues. V lost 3 bases, J lost 1 base, and 12 bases lay in between. The CDR3 DNA sequence: TGTGCCAGCAGTGATCCCGGGACAAAGAACACTGAAGCTTTCTTT. Its protein is CASSDPGTKNTEAFF.

V usage is TRBV13 and J usage is TRBJ2-5; 10 bases are a match to TRBD2. From germline, CDR1 is PRHDT and CDR2 FYEKMQ (reference sequence). CDR3 length: 17 residues. The junction had 10 bases not matched to a gene; V was cut back by 3 bases and J by 3 bases. This chain's CDR3 is CASSFLGTSVVEETQYF. CDR3 nucleotide sequence: TGTGCCAGCAGCTTTCTCGGGACTAGCGTGGTTGAAGAGACCCAGTACTTC.

The CDR3 here is CAISEVWSGGYTF. The CDR3 DNA reads as TGTGCCATCAGTGAGGTCTGGTCGGGTGGCTACACCTTC. The rearrangement uses TRBV10-3 and TRBJ1-2; D not certain. V was trimmed by 2 bases and J by 7 bases, leaving 11 bases between them. The V gene's germline CDR1 is ENHRY and CDR2 SYGVKD. The CDR3 contains 13 residues.

This clone is a singleton in its sample. The chain couples TRBV2 to TRBJ1-5; weak D call: TRBD1 (6 bases). The V and J ends lost 6 bases and 5 bases respectively, with 17 bases between them. Germline CDR1 reads SNHLY; CDR2 reads FYNNEI. CDR3 length: 15 amino acids. The CDR3 DNA follows: TGTGCCAGCAGCGGCCAACAGGGTCGGGATCAGCCCCAGCATTTT. It specifies CASSGQQGRDQPQHF.